The entry below describes one T cell receptor (beta chain). Its antigen remains unknown. This sample is drawn from a study of shared clonotypes between healthy human individuals. Study-wide results and caveats: Enrolling few donors narrowed the genetic and exposure-history diversity that was represented. Shared clonotypes: about 4.6% naive CD4, around 3.5% naive CD8, less than 2.5% memory CD4, about 0.41% memory CD8.

In the original analysis: In the immunoSEQ data, sequences were junction-only and lacked quality scores, so filtering differed. Data came from immunoSEQ multiplex PCR; TCRdb stores just in-frame clones and leaves some out. The V and J calls and the clone size are those of that table, but D and trimming were determined from the DNA. Among roughly 2.5 million clones listed, just over 90% were seen once. Trimming cost V 0 bases and J 0 bases; bases outside gene matches: 3. The CDR3 is made up of 16 amino acids. Germline V gives CDR1 MDHEN, CDR2 SYDVKM. Source material: naive CD4+ T cells sorted from blood. Documented subset: CD45RA+ positively selected. The chain employs TRBV28 and TRBJ2-3, with 7 bases aligning to TRBD2. The source of this sequence is a man aged 18 to 35 in good health. The CDR3 DNA sequence: TGTGCCAGCAGTTTATGGGCTAGCGGTAGCACAGATACGCAGTATTTT. Encoded protein: CASSLWASGSTDTQYF.